This T cell receptor (beta chain) was recovered during a study of vaccination and CD4 T cells after COVID-19. Study in general: Post-vaccine specimens were obtained a median approximately 70 days after dose two (range 14 to 241).

Treatment in this sample: approximately nine-day PBMC culture with coronavirus spike peptide pools or control peptides (ViraFEST assay). Peptide pool stimulation in ViraFEST expanded antigen-specific T cells, whose TCRs were then sequenced. This clonotype showed up just a few times. Its matching antigen is unknown. Sequencing of cultured CD4+ T cell DNA used the Oncomine TCR Beta short-read assay. Once CD4+ T cells had been cultured, genomic DNA was extracted from them. TCRdb analysed the PCR reads with MiXCR anew, one entry per CDR3 protein. The repertoire holds approximately 4,600 distinct CDR3 sequences, with under 35% as singletons. This CDR3 region has 16 residues. Germline assignment: CDR1 SGHVS and CDR2 FQNEAQ. The J segment lost 2 bases and the V segment lost 5 bases, leaving 10 bases of the junction unmatched.

The genes are TRBV7-8 and TRBJ2-5; 8 bases are shared with TRBD2. Sequenced: CD4+ T cells from blood, cultured in vitro. This receptor was taken from a human donor who had recovered from COVID-19. CDR3 loop: CASSPRAGVGQETQYF. For the CDR3, the DNA is TGTGCCAGCAGCCCCCGAGCGGGAGTGGGACAAGAGACCCAGTACTTC.